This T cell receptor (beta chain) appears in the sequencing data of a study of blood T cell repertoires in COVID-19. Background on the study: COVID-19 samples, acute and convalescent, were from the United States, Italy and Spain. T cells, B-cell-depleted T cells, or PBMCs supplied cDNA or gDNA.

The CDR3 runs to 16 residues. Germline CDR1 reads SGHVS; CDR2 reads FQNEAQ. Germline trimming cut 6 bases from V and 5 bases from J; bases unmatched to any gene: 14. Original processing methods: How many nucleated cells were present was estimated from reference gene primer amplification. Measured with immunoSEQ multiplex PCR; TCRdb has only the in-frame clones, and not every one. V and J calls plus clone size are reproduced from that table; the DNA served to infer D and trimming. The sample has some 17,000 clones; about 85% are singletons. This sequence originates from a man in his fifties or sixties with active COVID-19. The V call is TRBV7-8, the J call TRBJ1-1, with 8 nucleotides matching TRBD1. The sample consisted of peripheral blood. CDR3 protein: CASSSDRVRVRTEAFF. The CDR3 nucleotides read TGTGCCAGCAGTTCGGACAGGGTGAGGGTTCGTACTGAAGCTTTCTTT.